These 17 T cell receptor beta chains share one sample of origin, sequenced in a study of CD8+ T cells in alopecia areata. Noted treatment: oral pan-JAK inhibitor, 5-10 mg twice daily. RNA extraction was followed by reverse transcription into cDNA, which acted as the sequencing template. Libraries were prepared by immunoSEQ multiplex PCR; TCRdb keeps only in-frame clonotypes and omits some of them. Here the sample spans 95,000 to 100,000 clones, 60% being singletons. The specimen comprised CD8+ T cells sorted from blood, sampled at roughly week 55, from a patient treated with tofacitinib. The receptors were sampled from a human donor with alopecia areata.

CDR3 sequence: CASSEGPRETQYF. The CDR3 DNA sequence: TGTGCCAGCAGTGAAGGGCCCCGAGAGACCCAGTACTTC. This rearrangement joins TRBV2 to TRBJ2-5, with unresolved D. Per germline, CDR1 SNHLY and CDR2 FYNNEI. CDR3 length: 13 residues. With 1 base removed from V and 4 bases from J, the gap between germline ends came to 7 bases.

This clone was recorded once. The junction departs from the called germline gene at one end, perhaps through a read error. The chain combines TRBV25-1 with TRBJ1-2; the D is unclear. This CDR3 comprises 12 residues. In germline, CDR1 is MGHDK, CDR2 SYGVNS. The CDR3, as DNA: TGTGCCAGCAGTGATCGTTCACATGCCACCTCCTTC. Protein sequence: CASSDRSHATSF.

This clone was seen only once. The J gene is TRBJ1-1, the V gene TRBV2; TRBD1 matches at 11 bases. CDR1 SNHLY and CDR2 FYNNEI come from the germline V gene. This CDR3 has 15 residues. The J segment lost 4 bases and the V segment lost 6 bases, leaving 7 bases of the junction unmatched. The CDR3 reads CASSPSGTGGTEAFF. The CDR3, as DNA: TGTGCCAGCAGCCCTTCCGGGACAGGGGGCACTGAAGCTTTCTTT.

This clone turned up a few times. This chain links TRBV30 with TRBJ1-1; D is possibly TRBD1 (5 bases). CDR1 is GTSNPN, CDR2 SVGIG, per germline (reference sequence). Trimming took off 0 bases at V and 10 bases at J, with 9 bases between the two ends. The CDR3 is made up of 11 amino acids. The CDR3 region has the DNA TGTGCCTGGAGTGTATCTGGGGGAGCTTTCTTT. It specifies CAWSVSGGAFF.

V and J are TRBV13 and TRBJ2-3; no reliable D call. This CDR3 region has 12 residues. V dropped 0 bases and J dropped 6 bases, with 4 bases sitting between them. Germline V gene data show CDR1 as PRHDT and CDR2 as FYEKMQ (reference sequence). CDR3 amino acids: CASSLGGDTQYF. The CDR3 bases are TGTGCCAGCAGCTTAGGGGGGGATACGCAGTATTTT.

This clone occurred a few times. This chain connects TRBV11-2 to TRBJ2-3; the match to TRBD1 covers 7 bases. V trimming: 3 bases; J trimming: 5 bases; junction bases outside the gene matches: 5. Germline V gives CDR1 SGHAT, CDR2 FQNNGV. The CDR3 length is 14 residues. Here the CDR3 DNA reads TGTGCCAGCAGCTTTGGGCAGGGGGAAGATACGCAGTATTTT. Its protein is CASSFGQGEDTQYF.

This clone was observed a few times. The CDR3 region has the DNA TGCAGCGTTGTATGGGGACAGGGACAAGAGACCCAGTACTTC. This codes for CSVVWGQGQETQYF. The chain is built from TRBV29-1 and TRBJ2-5; TRBD1 matches 9 bases. There are 14 residues in the CDR3. The germline CDR1 and CDR2 sequences are SQVTM and ANQGSEA. V dropped 4 bases and J dropped 2; count of bases not matched to a gene: 5.

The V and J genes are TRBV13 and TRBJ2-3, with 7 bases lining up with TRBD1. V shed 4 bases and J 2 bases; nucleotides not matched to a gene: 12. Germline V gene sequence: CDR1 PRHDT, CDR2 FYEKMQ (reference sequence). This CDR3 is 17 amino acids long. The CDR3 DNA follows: TGTGCCAGCAGCTCTGTTGGTACGACAGGGTACACAGATACGCAGTATTTT. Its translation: CASSSVGTTGYTDTQYF.

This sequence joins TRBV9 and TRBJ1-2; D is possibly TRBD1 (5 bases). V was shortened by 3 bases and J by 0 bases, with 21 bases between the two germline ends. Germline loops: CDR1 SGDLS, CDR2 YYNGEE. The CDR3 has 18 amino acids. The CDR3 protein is CASSEPLAKGTANYGYTF. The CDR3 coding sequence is TGTGCCAGCAGCGAACCCCTCGCGAAGGGGACGGCTAACTATGGCTACACCTTC.

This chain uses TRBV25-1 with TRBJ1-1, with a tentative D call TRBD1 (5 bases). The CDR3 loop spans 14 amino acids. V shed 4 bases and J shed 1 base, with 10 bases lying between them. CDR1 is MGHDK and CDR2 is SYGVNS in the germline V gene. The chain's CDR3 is CASSGRERNTEAFF. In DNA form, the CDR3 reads TGTGCCAGCAGTGGCAGGGAACGGAACACTGAAGCTTTCTTT.

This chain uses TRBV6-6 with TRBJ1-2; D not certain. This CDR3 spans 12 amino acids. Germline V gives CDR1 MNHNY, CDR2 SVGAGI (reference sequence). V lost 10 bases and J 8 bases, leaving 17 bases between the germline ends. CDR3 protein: CAIWPGTGGYTF. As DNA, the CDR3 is TGTGCCATCTGGCCGGGAACGGGCGGCTACACCTTC.

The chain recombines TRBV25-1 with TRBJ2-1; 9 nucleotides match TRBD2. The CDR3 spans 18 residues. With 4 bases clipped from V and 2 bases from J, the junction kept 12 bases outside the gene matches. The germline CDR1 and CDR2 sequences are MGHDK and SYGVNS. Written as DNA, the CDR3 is TGTGCCAGCAGTGCAGGGTCCCGCGGGGGGGTTCCCTACAATGAGCAGTTCTTC. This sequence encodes CASSAGSRGGVPYNEQFF.

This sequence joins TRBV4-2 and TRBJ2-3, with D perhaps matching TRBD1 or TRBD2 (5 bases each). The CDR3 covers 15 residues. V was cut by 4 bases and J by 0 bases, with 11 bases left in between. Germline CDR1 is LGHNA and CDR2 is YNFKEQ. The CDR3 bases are TGTGCCAGCAGCCCTTGGGGGACCAGCACAGATACGCAGTATTTT. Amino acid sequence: CASSPWGTSTDTQYF.

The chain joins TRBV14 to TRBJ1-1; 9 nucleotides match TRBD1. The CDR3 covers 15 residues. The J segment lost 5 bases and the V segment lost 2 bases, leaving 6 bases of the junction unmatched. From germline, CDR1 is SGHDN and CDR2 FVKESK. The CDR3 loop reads CASSQKGQGRTEAFF. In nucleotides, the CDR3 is TGTGCCAGCAGCCAAAAAGGACAGGGGAGGACTGAAGCTTTCTTT.

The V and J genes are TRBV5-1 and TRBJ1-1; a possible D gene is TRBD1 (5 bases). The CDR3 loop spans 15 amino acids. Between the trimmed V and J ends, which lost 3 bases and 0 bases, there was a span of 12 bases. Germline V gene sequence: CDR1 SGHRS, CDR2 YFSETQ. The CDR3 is CASSSTKGLNTEAFF. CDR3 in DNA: TGCGCCAGCAGCTCGACCAAGGGACTGAACACTGAAGCTTTCTTT.

The CDR3 region has the DNA TGTGCCTGGAGTGTAGGGGGCCACGAGCAGTACTTC. Amino acid sequence: CAWSVGGHEQYF. The rearrangement joins TRBV30 to TRBJ2-7, with 7 positions matching TRBD1. Losses at the gene ends were 0 bases for V and 5 bases for J; bases not matched to a gene: 1. CDR1 is GTSNPN and CDR2 is SVGIG in the germline V gene (reference sequence). The CDR3 sequence is 12 residues long.

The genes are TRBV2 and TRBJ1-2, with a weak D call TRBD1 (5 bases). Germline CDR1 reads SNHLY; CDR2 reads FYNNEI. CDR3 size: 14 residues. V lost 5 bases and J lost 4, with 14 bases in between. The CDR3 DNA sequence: TGTGCCAGCAGTTCCTCTGACAGCGGCTATGGCTACACCTTC. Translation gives CASSSSDSGYGYTF.